This T cell receptor beta chain was retrieved from a study of T-cell reconstitution after alpha-beta-depleted transplantation in children. The study, taken as a whole, reports: In some patients, recipient T cells and intrathymic progenitors surviving conditioning explained high day-60 diversity. Reportedly, roughly two months post-transplant, alpha-beta T cells arose from several hundred expanded graft clones.

Construction of the TCRbeta library involved unique molecular identifiers. TCRdb re-called the PCR reads with MiXCR, one entry per CDR3 protein. The sample consists of about 170,000 distinct CDR3 sequences, 11% of them appearing once. Turning to this clonotype: No antigen is known for it. A much larger clone differs from this one at a single base, so this may be a read error.

Per the germline V gene, CDR1 is SGHTA and CDR2 is FQGNSA. This CDR3 comprises 16 residues. The clonotype originates from a boy younger than 10 with acute myeloid leukemia, due to receive a stem cell transplant. Sample: PBMCs, taken before TCRalphabeta/CD19-depleted stem cell transplant. This rearrangement joins TRBV7-2 to TRBJ2-7, with TRBD2 matching over 7 bases. The CDR3 here is CASSPAGGGGRYEQDF. For the CDR3, the DNA is TGTGCCAGCAGCCCCGCTGGGGGGGGAGGACGGTACGAGCAGGACTTC.